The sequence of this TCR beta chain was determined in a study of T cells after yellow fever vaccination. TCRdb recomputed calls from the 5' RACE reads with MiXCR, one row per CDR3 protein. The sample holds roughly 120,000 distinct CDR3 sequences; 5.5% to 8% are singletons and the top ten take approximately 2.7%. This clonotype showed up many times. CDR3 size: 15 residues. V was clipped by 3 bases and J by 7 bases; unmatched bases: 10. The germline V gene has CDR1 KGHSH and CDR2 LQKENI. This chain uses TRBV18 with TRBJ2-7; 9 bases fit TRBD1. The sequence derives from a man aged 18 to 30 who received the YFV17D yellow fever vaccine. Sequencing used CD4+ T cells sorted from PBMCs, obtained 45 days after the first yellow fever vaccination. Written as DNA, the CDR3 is TGTGCCAGCTCACCCCCCGGGACAGGGTTTGGGGAGCAGTACTTC. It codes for CASSPPGTGFGEQYF.